This T cell receptor (beta chain) is drawn from a study of blood T cells in healthy people across ages. As for this clonotype: Its specificity is not known.

Then a second PCR, running about 6 to 12 cycles, was carried out with a sample-barcoded 5' primer and a J-beta primer mix. MiXCR was run by TCRdb on the 5' RACE reads, yielding one entry per CDR3 protein. This sample yields about 1,400,000 distinct CDR3 sequences, of which around 59% are seen a single time; over 5% belongs to the top ten. V was cut by 0 bases and J by 5 bases, with 13 bases left in between. The CDR3 length is 16 residues. General study findings and limits: A greater number of naive CD4+ cells and higher diversity distinguished long-lived donors from aged donors. A roughly linear fall in TCR beta diversity per million T cells was seen with increasing age. Reliance upon unsorted PBMCs precluded definitive naive versus antigen-experienced comparison.

This chain links TRBV12-3 or TRBV12-4 with TRBJ1-4, with TRBD1 as a possible D gene (6 bases). This TCR derives from a man aged 18 to 30 in good health. Sequencing used blood. The CDR3 protein is CASSLAGRRGNEKLFF. The CDR3 bases are TGTGCCAGCAGTTTAGCGGGGCGGAGGGGGAATGAAAAACTGTTTTTT.